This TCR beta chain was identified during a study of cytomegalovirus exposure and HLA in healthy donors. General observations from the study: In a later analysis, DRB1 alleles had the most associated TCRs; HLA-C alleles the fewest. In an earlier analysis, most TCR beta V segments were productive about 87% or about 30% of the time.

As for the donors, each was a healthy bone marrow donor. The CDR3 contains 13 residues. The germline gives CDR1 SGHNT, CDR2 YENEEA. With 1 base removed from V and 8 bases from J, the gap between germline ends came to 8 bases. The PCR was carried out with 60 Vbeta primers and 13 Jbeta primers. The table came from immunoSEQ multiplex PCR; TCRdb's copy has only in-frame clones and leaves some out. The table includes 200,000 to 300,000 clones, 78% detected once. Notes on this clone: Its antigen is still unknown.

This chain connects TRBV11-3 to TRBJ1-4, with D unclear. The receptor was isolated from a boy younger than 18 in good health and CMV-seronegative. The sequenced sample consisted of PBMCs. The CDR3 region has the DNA TGTGCCAGCAGCTTAGGGGGAGAGGAAAAACTGTTTTTT. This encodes CASSLGGEEKLFF.